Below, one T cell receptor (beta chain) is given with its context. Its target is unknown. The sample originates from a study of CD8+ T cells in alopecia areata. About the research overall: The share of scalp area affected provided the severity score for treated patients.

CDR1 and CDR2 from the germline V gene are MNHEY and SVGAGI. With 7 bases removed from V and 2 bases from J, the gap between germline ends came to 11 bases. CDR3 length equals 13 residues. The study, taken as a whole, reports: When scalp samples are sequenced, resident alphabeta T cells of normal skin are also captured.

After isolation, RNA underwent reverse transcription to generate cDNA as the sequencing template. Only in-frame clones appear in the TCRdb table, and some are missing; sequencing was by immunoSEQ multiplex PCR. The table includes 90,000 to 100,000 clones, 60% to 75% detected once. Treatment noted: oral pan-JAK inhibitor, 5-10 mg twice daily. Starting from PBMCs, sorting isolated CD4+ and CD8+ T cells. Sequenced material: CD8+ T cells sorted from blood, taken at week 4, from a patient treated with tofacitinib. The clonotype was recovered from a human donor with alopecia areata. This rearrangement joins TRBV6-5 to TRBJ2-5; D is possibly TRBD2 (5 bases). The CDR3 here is CASTLPGQETQYF. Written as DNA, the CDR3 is TGTGCCAGCACCCTACCGGGGCAAGAGACCCAGTACTTC.